The following is a T cell receptor (beta chain) sequence with its context. The antigen remains unidentified. Both 60 Vbeta primers and 13 Jbeta primers went into the PCR. This table comes from immunoSEQ multiplex PCR, and its TCRdb copy is limited to in-frame clones, with some not included. The repertoire holds around 130,000 clones, 65% to 75% seen once, with 6% to 8% in the top ten. This record comes from a study of cytomegalovirus exposure and HLA in healthy donors. General study points: TCR beta V- and J-gene trimming was later associated with a missense DCLRE1C variant. It was reported in a later analysis that an Asian-associated ancestry cluster showed fewer N-insertions than the 666-donor mean. Beyond CMV serostatus, there was no information to go on about immune exposure. Researchers reportedly found TCR beta sequences accurately predicted most subjects' HLA-A and HLA-B alleles.

There are 15 residues in the CDR3. Germline trimming cut 5 bases from V and 5 bases from J; bases unmatched to any gene: 7. Germline CDR1 is SEHNR and CDR2 is FQNEAQ (reference sequence). The genes are TRBV7-9 and TRBJ2-2, with 8 positions matching TRBD1. The specimen was PBMCs. This clonotype was sampled from a man between 40 and 49 years old in good health and CMV-seropositive. The CDR3: CASSPGTGRTGELFF. CDR3 DNA sequence: TGTGCCAGCAGCCCGGGGACAGGCAGAACCGGGGAGCTGTTTTTT.